The rows below give T cell receptor beta chains drawn from one sample of a study of T cells in Graves' hyperthyroidism and ophthalmopathy. TCRdb re-called the multiplex PCR reads with MiXCR, one entry per CDR3 protein. The sample has a few hundred thousand distinct CDR3 sequences, about 16% seen once. The sequenced sample was blood. The receptors were gathered from a woman aged 30 to 39 with Graves' hyperthyroidism. CDR3s include the opening cysteine and the closing phenylalanine or tryptophan. D genes are given only for firm matches. The size field is filled for only some rows; it gives once, few, many or a size class.

>-|TRBJ2-5|TRBV28|-|13
CASSSGLVETQYF
TGTGCCAGCAGCTCTGGACTGGTCGAGACCCAGTACTTC
>-|TRBJ2-2|TRBV5-1|few|15
CASSRQHPNTGELFF
TGCGCCAGCAGTAGACAGCACCCGAACACCGGGGAGCTGTTTTTT
>-|TRBJ1-1|TRBV5-8|many|14
CASSFGPTNTEAFF
TGTGCCAGCAGCTTTGGGCCAACGAACACTGAAGCTTTCTTT
>-|TRBJ2-3|TRBV7-2|few|17
CASSAPSWYSSTDTQYF
TGTGCCAGCAGCGCCCCTTCATGGTACTCTAGCACAGATACGCAGTATTTT
>TRBD1|TRBJ2-7|TRBV5-1|-|15
CASSLPGTGGDEQYF
TGCGCCAGCAGCTTGCCCGGGACAGGAGGGGACGAGCAGTACTTC
>-|TRBJ2-1|TRBV19|-|16
CASSIRTTPFDNEQFF
TGTGCCAGTAGTATCCGGACTACACCCTTCGACAATGAGCAGTTCTTC
>-|TRBJ2-7|TRBV4-1|many|15
CASSKLGTSAYEQYF
TGCGCCAGCAGCAAACTCGGGACTTCCGCCTACGAGCAGTACTTC
>-|TRBJ2-7|TRBV12-3/TRBV12-4|-|14
CASSSQGGSYEQYF
TGTGCCAGCAGTTCACAGGGGGGGTCCTACGAGCAGTACTTC
>TRBD2|TRBJ2-7|TRBV28|-|16
CASRRTSGNNYLEQYF
TGTGCCAGCAGGCGGACTAGCGGGAATAATTATCTCGAGCAGTACTTC
>TRBD2|TRBJ2-1|TRBV6-1|many|13
CASSYGAGDEQFF
TGTGCCAGCAGTTATGGAGCGGGGGATGAGCAGTTCTTC
>-|TRBJ2-7|TRBV2|-|12
CASRRSGDEQYF
TGTGCCAGCAGGCGCAGTGGGGACGAGCAGTACTTC
>TRBD2|TRBJ2-5|TRBV3-1|few|16
CASSQLLAGGTETQYF
TGTGCCAGCAGCCAACTTCTAGCGGGAGGTACAGAGACCCAGTACTTC
>TRBD2|TRBJ2-1|TRBV27|many|15
CASKTGTSVYNEQFF
TGTGCCAGCAAGACCGGGACTAGCGTTTACAATGAGCAGTTCTTC
>-|TRBJ1-5|TRBV7-9|-|13
CASSFDGYQPQHF
TGTGCCAGCAGCTTTGACGGGTATCAGCCCCAGCATTTT
>-|TRBJ2-1|TRBV7-9|-|17
CASSKTGRGSSYNEQFF
TGTGCCAGCAGCAAGACTGGCCGGGGGAGCTCCTACAATGAGCAGTTCTTC
>-|TRBJ1-3|TRBV5-4|-|11
CASIYGNTIYF
TGTGCCAGCATCTATGGAAACACCATATATTTT
>-|TRBJ2-1|TRBV2|many|13
CASSERTYNEQFF
TGTGCCAGCAGTGAACGCACCTACAATGAGCAGTTCTTC
>-|TRBJ1-5|TRBV18|many|15
CASSEGENSNQPQHF
TGTGCCAGCTCAGAGGGAGAGAATAGCAATCAGCCCCAGCATTTT
>-|TRBJ2-5|TRBV24-1|many|15
CATSDLLAPQETQYF
TGTGCCACCAGTGATTTGCTTGCCCCCCAAGAGACCCAGTACTTC
>-|TRBJ2-7|TRBV5-1|few|14
CASRLGASSYEQYF
TGCGCCAGCAGATTGGGTGCCTCATCCTACGAGCAGTACTTC
>-|TRBJ2-7|TRBV7-8|many|13
CASSLGSTYEQYF
TGTGCCAGCAGCTTAGGGTCAACCTACGAGCAGTACTTC
>TRBD2|TRBJ2-3|TRBV5-1|-|14
CASSRSGGTDTQYF
TGCGCCAGCAGTCGCAGCGGGGGCACAGATACGCAGTATTTT
>TRBD2|TRBJ2-1|TRBV20-1|many|14
CSAGLAGGHNEQFF
TGCAGTGCGGGCCTAGCGGGAGGGCACAATGAGCAGTTCTTC
>TRBD1|TRBJ2-1|TRBV29-1|few|14
CSVGEQGAIDEQFF
TGCAGCGTTGGAGAGCAGGGGGCCATCGATGAGCAGTTCTTC
>-|TRBJ2-1|TRBV6-1|-|13
CASSDYGENEQFF
TGTGCCAGCAGTGATTACGGGGAAAATGAGCAGTTCTTC
>TRBD1|TRBJ2-7|TRBV5-1|-|14
CASSPGTGGREQYF
TGCGCCAGCAGCCCTGGGACAGGGGGGCGCGAGCAGTACTTC
>-|TRBJ1-1|TRBV12-3/TRBV12-4|many|12
CASSLTVTEAFF
TGTGCCAGCAGTTTAACAGTGACTGAAGCTTTCTTT
>-|TRBJ2-7|TRBV6-5|many|15
CASSYSGEGSYEQYF
TGTGCCAGCAGTTACTCAGGGGAAGGCTCCTACGAGCAGTACTTC
>TRBD1|TRBJ2-7|TRBV27|few|14
CASRGQDLSYEQYF
TGTGCCAGCAGGGGACAGGACCTCTCCTACGAGCAGTACTTC
>TRBD2|TRBJ2-3|TRBV5-5|-|14
CASMTSGNTDTQYF
TGTGCCAGCATGACTAGCGGAAACACAGATACGCAGTATTTT
>TRBD2|TRBJ2-7|TRBV27|-|16
CASSIRTRRVPYEQYF
TGTGCCAGCAGTATCCGGACTAGGAGAGTCCCCTACGAGCAGTACTTC
>TRBD1|TRBJ1-2|TRBV12-3/TRBV12-4|many|15
CASSSRTGTNYGYTF
TGTGCCAGCAGTTCCAGGACAGGGACTAACTATGGCTACACCTTC
>-|TRBJ2-3|TRBV7-9|many|15
CASSFGGSTADTQYF
TGTGCCAGCAGCTTCGGCGGGTCGACGGCAGATACGCAGTATTTT
>TRBD1|TRBJ2-1|TRBV7-2|many|17
CASSRMKGTGGRNEQFF
TGTGCCAGCAGCCGAATGAAAGGGACAGGGGGGAGGAATGAGCAGTTCTTC
>-|TRBJ2-2|TRBV10-3|-|13
CAISDEGSGELFF
TGTGCCATCAGTGACGAGGGATCCGGGGAGCTGTTTTTT
>-|TRBJ1-6|TRBV20-1|-|16
CSASKPGILYNSPLHF
TGCAGTGCTAGTAAACCAGGGATCCTATATAATTCACCCCTCCACTTT
>-|TRBJ2-7|TRBV28|many|13
CASQGTPLYEQYF
TGTGCCAGTCAAGGGACCCCCCTTTACGAGCAGTACTTC
>TRBD2|TRBJ2-5|TRBV5-1|few|15
CASGPASGFQETQYF
TGCGCCAGCGGGCCAGCTAGCGGGTTCCAAGAGACCCAGTACTTC
>-|TRBJ1-1|TRBV7-3|many|15
CASSLTFGTGAEAFF
TGTGCCAGCAGCTTAACTTTCGGGACGGGCGCTGAAGCTTTCTTT
>-|TRBJ1-5|TRBV15|-|17
CATSDGAGKLPNQPQHF
TGTGCCACCAGCGACGGGGCAGGGAAGCTCCCAAATCAGCCCCAGCATTTT